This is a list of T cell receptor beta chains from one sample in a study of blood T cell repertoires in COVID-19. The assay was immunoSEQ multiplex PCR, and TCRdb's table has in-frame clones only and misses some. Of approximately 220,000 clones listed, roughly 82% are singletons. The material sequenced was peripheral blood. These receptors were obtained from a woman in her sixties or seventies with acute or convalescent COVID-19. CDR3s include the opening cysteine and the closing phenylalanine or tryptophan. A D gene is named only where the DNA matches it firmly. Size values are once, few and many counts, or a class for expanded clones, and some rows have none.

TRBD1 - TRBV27 CANPTGGETQYF
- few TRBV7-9 CASSSQGRVDGELFF
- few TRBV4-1 CASSRDRSVAYEQYF
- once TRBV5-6 CASSLNGLLNTEAFF
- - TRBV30 CASGLYGYTF
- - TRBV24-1 CATSDSGLTQETQYF
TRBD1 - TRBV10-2 CASSEPRTGQNSPLHF
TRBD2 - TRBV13 CASSWTSGGAANTGELFF
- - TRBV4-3 CASSQGQGNSPLHF
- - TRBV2 CASRETGHNEQFF
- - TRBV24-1 CATSDSGRDRYTF
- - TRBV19 CASITGGVMNQPQHF
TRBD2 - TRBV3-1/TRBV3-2 CASSQERLAGDNEQFF
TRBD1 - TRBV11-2 CASRVDPGQGNSPLHF
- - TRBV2 CASSEALREGTEAFF
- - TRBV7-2 CASSPGATNEKLFF
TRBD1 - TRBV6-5 CASRYRGGSEKLFF
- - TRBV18 CASSGQNYGYTF
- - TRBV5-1 CASSLARENEQFF
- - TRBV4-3 CASSQDTMNTEAFF
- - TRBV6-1 CASSEALGGANTGELFF
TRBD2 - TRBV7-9 CASSLGLAGDFSYEQYF
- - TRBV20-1 CSARSLHGYTF
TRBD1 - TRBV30 CAWLRKGGAKYGQPQHF
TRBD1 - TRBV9 CASSVHTGTGGFGRADTQYF
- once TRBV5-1 CASSLNLLGSSITGELFF
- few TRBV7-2 CASSFENRGNTIYF
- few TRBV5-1 CASSPESVLGYGYTF
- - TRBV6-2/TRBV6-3 CASSYSDWSGELFF
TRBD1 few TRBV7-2 CASSPLGQGDYGYTF
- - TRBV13 CASSLGLAYTGELFF
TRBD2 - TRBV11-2 CASSLGRTSGASTDTQYF
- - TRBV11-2 CASSLVNSGNTIYF
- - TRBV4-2 CASSQEGRGRKDTEAFF
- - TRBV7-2 CASSSAGLRSYEQYF
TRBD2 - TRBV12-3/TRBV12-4 CASSLGGNEQFF
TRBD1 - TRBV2 CASTGDRSNTEAFF
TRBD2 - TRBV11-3 CASSLFSGGGLDTQYF
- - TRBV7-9 CASSLQQGGTEAFF
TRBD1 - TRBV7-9 CAGGQGWTGELFF
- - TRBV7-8 CASSALSNTGELFF
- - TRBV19 CASSIGSDQPQHF
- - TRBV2 CASSPNYEQYF